In this sample, the clone carrying this T cell receptor (beta chain) turned up a few times. Its matching antigen is unknown. The CDR3 extends over 20 amino acids. J was trimmed by 2 bases and V by 3 bases; bases with no gene match: 14. Germline V lookup: CDR1 KGHSH, CDR2 LQKENI. The sample belongs to a study of blood T cells in healthy people across ages. Study outcomes and limitations: Researchers said unsorted PBMCs prevented a conclusive naive versus antigen-experienced comparison.

Sample-barcoded 5' priming and a J-beta primer mix drove a second PCR of about 6 to 12 cycles. TCRdb re-called the 5' RACE reads with MiXCR, one entry per CDR3 protein. This table has about 800,000 distinct CDR3 sequences, 20% to 25% appearing once. These same records also appear under a second study, on T cells of mothers and their children. That report adds: Relative to unrelated pairs, biologically related mother-child dyads exhibited marginally greater, non-significant overlap.

Sequences were obtained from blood. The V and J genes are TRBV18 and TRBJ2-3; 13 bases agree with TRBD2. The receptor was isolated from a boy younger than 18 in good health. Written as DNA, the CDR3 is TGTGCCAGCTCACCGCTAAGACTAGCGGGGGGTCATACCATCACAGATACGCAGTATTTT. Amino acid sequence: CASSPLRLAGGHTITDTQYF. Variable domain in full (rest from reference TRBV18 and TRBJ2-3): NAGVMQNPRHLVRRRGQEARLRCSPMKGHSHVYWYRQLPEEGLKFMVYLQKENIIDESGMPKERFSAEFPKEGPSILRIQQVVRGDSAAYFCASSPLRLAGGHTITDTQYFGPGTRLTVL.